Each of the 13 T cell receptor beta chains below was sequenced from the same sample in a study of blood T cells in healthy people across ages. Using a J-beta primer mix together with a sample-barcoded 5' primer, a second PCR was run for roughly 7 to 11 cycles. TCRdb reprocessed the 5' RACE reads with MiXCR, giving one entry per CDR3 protein. The data contain roughly 1,700,000 distinct CDR3 sequences, roughly 30% of them singletons. Input material: blood. The receptor set was obtained from a woman younger than 45 in good health.

This clonotype was picked up a small number of times. This chain links TRBV7-2 with TRBJ2-1; 8 bases fit TRBD2. The CDR3 covers 16 residues. Germline V gene lookup returns CDR1 SGHTA and CDR2 FQGNSA. Germline trimming cut 1 base from V and 6 bases from J; bases unmatched to any gene: 8. Here the CDR3 reads CASSLEVAGGGNEQFF. As DNA, the CDR3 is TGTGCCAGCAGCTTAGAGGTTGCGGGAGGAGGCAATGAGCAGTTCTTC. The whole variable domain, remainder taken from reference TRBV7-2 and TRBJ2-1, is GAGVSQSPSNKVTEKGKDVELRCDPISGHTALYWYRQSLGQGLEFLIYFQGNSAPDKSGLPSDRFSAERTGGSVSTLTIQRTQQEDSAVYLCASSLEVAGGGNEQFFGPGTRLTVL.

This sequence joins TRBV6-1 and TRBJ2-4, with TRBD1 as a possible D gene (6 bases). CDR3 length equals 15 residues. Trimming removed 3 bases from V and 1 base from J, with 10 bases in between. Per the germline V gene, CDR1 is MNHNS and CDR2 is SASEGT. This CDR3 reads CASSEPGVAKNIQYF. DNA of the CDR3: TGTGCCAGCAGTGAGCCAGGGGTGGCCAAAAACATTCAGTACTTC.

This clonotype was observed a handful of times. The chain joins TRBV7-2 to TRBJ2-4; tentatively, D is TRBD1 (7 bases). The DNA end is a closer match to TRBJ2-7, so the J assignment may be wrong. The CDR3 spans 15 residues. Germline assignment: CDR1 SGHTA and CDR2 FQGNSA. The CDR3 DNA sequence: TGTGCCAGCAGCTTACTCGACAGGGAGGCCATCGAGCAGTACTTC. It yields the protein CASSLLDREAIEQYF.

There are a few counts of this clonotype. The CDR3 DNA sequence: TGTGCCAGCAGTTTAGCGAATCCCACCTACGAGCAGTACTTC. It codes for CASSLANPTYEQYF. This chain connects TRBV28 to TRBJ2-7; D call uncertain. V lost 2 bases and J lost 2, with 10 bases in between. CDR3 length equals 14 residues. Germline CDR1 MDHEN, CDR2 SYDVKM.

The sample holds a few counts of this clonotype. The chain recombines TRBV20-1 with TRBJ2-3; 7 bases match TRBD2. The CDR3 extends over 14 amino acids. Unmatched junction bases numbered 4, after V lost 4 bases and J lost 0 bases. Germline assignment: CDR1 DFQATT and CDR2 SNEGSKA (reference sequence). The CDR3 DNA reads as TGCAGTGCTATGTCTAGCGGTAGCACAGATACGCAGTATTTT. This translates into CSAMSSGSTDTQYF.

The chain employs TRBV25-1 and TRBJ2-3, with 10 bases lining up with TRBD1. Looked up from germline, CDR1 is MGHDK and CDR2 is SYGVNS. CDR3 length: 15 amino acids. V lost 3 bases to trimming and J lost 5 bases; unmatched junction nucleotides: 5. CDR3: CASSDQTGGIDTQYF. CDR3 nucleotide sequence: TGTGCCAGCAGTGACCAGACAGGGGGCATAGATACGCAGTATTTT.

The V call is TRBV6-1, the J call TRBJ2-3, with D possibly TRBD1 on 6 matching bases. V dropped 3 bases and J dropped 2 bases, with 9 bases sitting between them. This CDR3 has 14 residues. Germline V lookup: CDR1 MNHNS, CDR2 SASEGT. CDR3 residues: CASSDWTATDTQYF. The CDR3 DNA reads TGTGCCAGCAGTGACTGGACAGCCACAGATACGCAGTATTTT.

The chain recombines TRBV5-1 with TRBJ2-2; TRBD1 matches at 10 bases. This CDR3 is built from 15 residues. V lost 3 bases to trimming and J lost 6 bases; unmatched junction nucleotides: 5. Germline CDR1 SGHRS, CDR2 YFSETQ. The CDR3 sequence is CASSSGQGRSGELFF. The CDR3 DNA follows: TGCGCCAGCAGCTCGGGACAGGGGCGGTCCGGGGAGCTGTTTTTT.

This chain joins TRBV12-5 and TRBJ1-2, with D tentatively TRBD1 (5 bases). CDR3 size: 12 residues. The V gene's germline CDR1 is LGHNT and CDR2 FRNRAP. V was pared by 9 bases and J by 4 bases, with 12 bases between. The CDR3 coding sequence is TGTGCTAGCCTTCGGGGGATCTATGGCTACACCTTC. Protein sequence: CASLRGIYGYTF.

The table lists this clonotype with a few counts. V and J are TRBV5-6 and TRBJ2-3; either TRBD1 or TRBD2 may supply D (5 bases each). CDR3 length equals 16 residues. Per germline, CDR1 SGHDT and CDR2 YYEEEE. V lost 1 base, J lost 5 bases, and 17 bases lay in between. CDR3 sequence (DNA): TGTGCCAGCAGCTTGATCGGGGCAGGCCAAGGAGATACGCAGTATTTT. Residues: CASSLIGAGQGDTQYF.

The rearrangement links TRBV20-1 to TRBJ1-5; D perhaps matches TRBD1 (5 bases). Per germline, CDR1 DFQATT and CDR2 SNEGSKA (reference sequence). Trimming took off 5 bases at V and 4 bases at J, with 9 bases between the two ends. The length of the CDR3 is 12 residues. The CDR3 DNA reads as TGCAGTGCTGGGGACGGGAATCAGCCCCAGCATTTT. This encodes CSAGDGNQPQHF.

V usage is TRBV19 and J usage is TRBJ1-2, with D uncertain. V lost 5 bases, J lost 4 bases, and 8 bases lay in between. The V gene's germline CDR1 is LNHDA and CDR2 SQIVND (reference sequence). This CDR3 has 12 residues. The CDR3 loop is CASSSQIYGYTF. CDR3 sequence (DNA): TGTGCCAGTAGTTCTCAGATCTATGGCTACACCTTC.

The DNA for the CDR3 is TGTGCCAGCAGCGTACTACAATCTACAGGGGCCGGGTCCTATGGCTACACCTTC. Protein sequence: CASSVLQSTGAGSYGYTF. V and J are TRBV7-9 and TRBJ1-2, with 7 bases that match TRBD1. Trimming at V came to 5 bases and at J to 4 bases, leaving 19 bases not matched to a gene. Germline CDR1 is SEHNR and CDR2 is FQNEAQ (reference sequence). This CDR3 has 18 residues.